This T cell receptor beta chain was recovered during a study of CD8 T cells in ankylosing spondylitis. This clonotype came up many times. What it recognizes is unknown. V lost 6 bases, J lost 3 bases, and 15 bases lay in between. The germline V gene has CDR1 MDHEN and CDR2 SYDVKM. This CDR3 spans 15 amino acids. Study-wide results and limits: CD8+ cells made up the disease-linked clones, which were relatively rare in peripheral blood. There was a TCR beta motif, made of fewer than 10 highly homologous variants, that appeared characteristic of ankylosing spondylitis blood. Reports say disease-linked clones showed up significantly more in matched ankylosing spondylitis synovial fluid.

With molecular barcodes, quantitative 5'-RACE was used to make the TCR beta libraries. Each CDR3 protein gets one entry after TCRdb re-called the 5' RACE reads with MiXCR. The sample lists some 220,000 distinct CDR3 sequences; just under 7.5% were seen once. Sample: blood, either unsorted or a sorted T cell fraction (not recorded which). The sequence was collected from a male donor with ankylosing spondylitis. The chain joins TRBV28 to TRBJ2-4; maybe TRBD1 (6 bases). The CDR3 loop reads CASRKPGQNKNIQYF. CDR3 sequence (DNA): TGTGCCAGCAGAAAACCGGGACAAAACAAAAACATTCAGTACTTC.